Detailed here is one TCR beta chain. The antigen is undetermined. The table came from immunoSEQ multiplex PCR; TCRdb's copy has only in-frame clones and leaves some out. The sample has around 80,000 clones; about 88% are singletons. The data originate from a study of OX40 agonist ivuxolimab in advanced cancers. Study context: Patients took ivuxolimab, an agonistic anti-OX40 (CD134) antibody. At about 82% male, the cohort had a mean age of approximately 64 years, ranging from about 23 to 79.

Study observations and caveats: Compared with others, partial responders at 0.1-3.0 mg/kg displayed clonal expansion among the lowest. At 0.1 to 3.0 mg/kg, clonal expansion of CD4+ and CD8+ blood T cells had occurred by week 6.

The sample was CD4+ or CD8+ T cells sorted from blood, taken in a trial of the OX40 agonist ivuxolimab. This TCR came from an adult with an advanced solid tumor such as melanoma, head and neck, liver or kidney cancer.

CDR3 bases: TGTGCCAGCAGCCAAGATATAGGGCAGGGGGCGAACTATGGCTACACCTTC. This translates into CASSQDIGQGANYGYTF. The V gene is TRBV14, the J gene TRBJ1-2; 8 nucleotides agree with TRBD1. The CDR3 contains 17 residues. Germline V gene sequence: CDR1 SGHDN, CDR2 FVKESK. V shed 0 bases and J 2 bases; nucleotides not matched to a gene: 8. Combining the CDR3 with reference TRBV14 and TRBJ1-2 gives the whole variable domain EAGVTQFPSHSVIEKGQTVTLRCDPISGHDNLYWYRRVMGKEIKFLLHFVKESKQDESGMPNNRFLAERTGGTYSTLKVQPAELEDSGVYFCASSQDIGQGANYGYTFGSGTRLTVV.